The T cell receptor beta chain under discussion was sequenced for a study of T cell responses to AZD1222 COVID-19 vaccine. The sample holds a few counts of this clone. Antigen specificity is unknown. The data were produced by immunoSEQ multiplex PCR, yet TCRdb's version contains in-frame clones alone and is incomplete. The sample holds 95,000 or so clones; approximately 91% are singletons and the top ten take 8% to 8.5%. This CDR3 has 18 amino acids. The germline V gene encodes CDR1 LGHNA and CDR2 YNFKEQ. The V gene end was trimmed by 3 bases and the J gene end by 1 base; junction bases not matched to a gene: 9. Broader study findings: Reportedly, close to half of spike-specific TCRs are directed against unmutated variant regions.

The chain recombines TRBV4-2 with TRBJ2-3; TRBD2 matches 11 bases. This receptor was taken from an adult who received the AZD1222 COVID-19 vaccine. Specimen: peripheral blood, collected 28 days after the second AZD1222 dose. The CDR3 loop reads CASSQAGLAGLGTDTQYF. For the CDR3, the DNA is TGTGCCAGCAGCCAGGCCGGACTAGCGGGCCTCGGCACAGATACGCAGTATTTT.